The 3 T cell receptor beta chains given below trace back to one sample, sequenced in a study of T cell responses to AZD1222 COVID-19 vaccine. Only in-frame clones appear in the TCRdb table, and some are missing; sequencing was by immunoSEQ multiplex PCR. The data show more than 95,000 clones, 92% seen once. The sample in question was peripheral blood, obtained 28 days after the second AZD1222 dose. The receptors were gathered from an adult who received the AZD1222 COVID-19 vaccine.

The chain combines TRBV19 with TRBJ1-5, with D perhaps matching TRBD1 (5 bases). Germline V gene data show CDR1 as LNHDA and CDR2 as SQIVND (reference sequence). This CDR3 has 15 residues. The ends were cut back, 7 bases at V and 4 bases at J, with 17 bases in the middle. This CDR3 is CASNTPGRGNQPQHF. The DNA of the CDR3 is TGTGCCAGTAATACGCCGGGACGGGGGAATCAGCCCCAGCATTTT. Variable domain in full (rest from reference TRBV19 and TRBJ1-5): DGGITQSPKYLFRKEGQNVTLSCEQNLNHDAMYWYRQDPGQGLRLIYYSQIVNDFQKGDIAEGYSVSREKKESFPLTVTSAQKNPTAFYLCASNTPGRGNQPQHFGDGTRLSIL.

The rearrangement links TRBV7-4 to TRBJ2-6, with D possibly being TRBD1 or TRBD2 (5 bases each). V was trimmed by 3 bases and J by 6 bases, leaving 30 bases between them. The germline V gene encodes CDR1 SGHVT and CDR2 SQSDAQ. CDR3 length: 21 residues. The CDR3 loop reads CASSFCQPDRGSLCVANVLTF. CDR3 DNA sequence: TGTGCCAGCAGCTTCTGCCAACCAGACAGAGGGAGCTTATGCGTGGCCAACGTCCTGACTTTC. The entire variable domain, with the rest obtained from reference TRBV7-4 and TRBJ2-6, is as follows: GAGVSQSPRYKVAKRGRDVALRCDSISGHVTLYWYRQTLGQGSEVLTYSQSDAQRDKSGRPSGRFSAERPERSVSTLKIQRTEQGDSAVYLCASSFCQPDRGSLCVANVLTFGAGSRLTVL.

The CDR3 here is CASSPQTGQDSPLHF. CDR3 DNA: TGTGCCAGCTCACCACAAACAGGGCAGGACTCACCCCTCCACTTT. The chain is built from TRBV18 and TRBJ1-6; D is perhaps TRBD1 (6 bases). Germline CDR1 KGHSH, CDR2 LQKENI. The CDR3 loop spans 15 amino acids. Trimming removed 1 base at V and 10 bases at J, with 14 bases between. Looking up the rest from reference TRBV18 and TRBJ1-6 gives the full variable domain: NAGVMQNPRHLVRRRGQEARLRCSPMKGHSHVYWYRQLPEEGLKFMVYLQKENIIDESGMPKERFSAEFPKEGPSILRIQQVVRGDSAAYFCASSPQTGQDSPLHFGNGTRLTVT.